Sequencing of this T cell receptor beta chain was carried out in a study of T cells after yellow fever vaccination. This clonotype came up a few times. Its antigen remains unidentified. V was shortened by 4 bases and J by 0 bases, with 19 bases between the two germline ends. The V gene's germline CDR1 is SGHRS and CDR2 YFSETQ. This CDR3 is 18 amino acids long. Via MiXCR, TCRdb re-called the 5' RACE reads, giving one row per CDR3 protein. The table has under 400,000 distinct CDR3 sequences, around 13% seen once. Overall study findings and caveats: The study found a weaker secondary response that peaked faster, day 5 versus 15.

The receptor's source is a man between 18 and 29 years old who received the YFV17D yellow fever vaccine. The chain employs TRBV5-1 and TRBJ2-2, with unresolved D. Sequenced material: CD4+ T cells sorted from PBMCs, taken 15 days after the yellow fever booster vaccination. CDR3 loop: CASSPNPTPLANTGELFF. As DNA, the CDR3 is TGCGCCAGCAGCCCAAATCCCACCCCGCTTGCGAACACCGGGGAGCTGTTTTTT.